The rows below give T cell receptor beta chains drawn from one sample of a study of beta chain features in type 1 diabetes. Sequencing was performed with immunoSEQ multiplex PCR; in TCRdb, only in-frame clones are kept and a portion is missing. The profile shows under 550,000 clones, about an eighth of them singletons. The sample was naive CD4+ T cells from blood. The receptors here all came from a woman younger than 30 in good health. The CDR3 runs from the conserved cysteine through the conserved F or W. Fields, in order: J gene, V gene, D gene, clone size, CDR3 DNA, CDR3 protein. D genes are given only for firm matches. Part of the rows lack a size; the others show once, few, many or a class for expanded clones.

TRBJ1-2 TRBV13 . few TGTGCCAGTAAGGTCCCCTCGGACTATGGCTACACCTTC CASKVPSDYGYTF
TRBJ2-3 TRBV28 . . TGTGCCAGCAGTCTACAGGGACGGGTAGATACGCAGTATTTT CASSLQGRVDTQYF
TRBJ2-6 TRBV7-2 . . TGTGCCAGCAGCCCTAGACAGGGAGGTGGGGCCAACGTCCTGACTTTC CASSPRQGGGANVLTF
TRBJ2-7 TRBV5-6 . . TGTGCCAGCAGCTATGGAGGTGGATCATCCGAGCAGTACTTC CASSYGGGSSEQYF
TRBJ1-6 TRBV14 . . TGTGCCAGCAGCCGGAGCTCCTATAATTCACCCCTCCACTTT CASSRSSYNSPLHF
TRBJ1-2 TRBV5-4 . few TGTGCCAGCAGCTTGGACGGACGGGAAGGCTACACCTTC CASSLDGREGYTF
TRBJ2-1 TRBV5-1 TRBD1 . TGCGCCAGCAGCTCTCCTACAGGGGAAAATGAGCAGTTCTTC CASSSPTGENEQFF
TRBJ2-4 TRBV4-1 . . TGCGCCAGCAGCCTTCTCCCGAGCGTGACCAAAAACATTCAGTACTTC CASSLLPSVTKNIQYF
TRBJ1-2 TRBV28 . few TGTGCCAGCAGTTTACTTGGTTACGGCTACACCTTC CASSLLGYGYTF
TRBJ2-7 TRBV30 . few TGTGCCTGGAGGCCCCGGGGCTACGAGCAGTACTTC CAWRPRGYEQYF